These 16 T cell receptor beta chains were sequenced from one sample in a study of human versus mouse CDR3 diversity and MHC coevolution. TCRdb's copy holds only in-frame clones and misses some; the assay was immunoSEQ multiplex PCR. Here the sample spans roughly 80,000 clones, approximately 92% being singletons. Sequencing used naive CD4+ T cells from blood. This sample's subset: CD45RO-negative CD62L-positive naive CD4 T cells. These receptors were collected from a person aged 25 to 75 in good health.

This clone came up a few times. This chain uses TRBV10-3 with TRBJ1-1; no firm D call. The germline gives CDR1 ENHRY, CDR2 SYGVKD. This CDR3 spans 13 amino acids. V gave up 6 bases and J gave up 1 base, with 9 bases separating them. In nucleotides, the CDR3 is TGTGCCATCAGCGTTACTGGGAACACTGAAGCTTTCTTT. It encodes CAISVTGNTEAFF.

The chain joins TRBV10-3 to TRBJ1-1; D is uncertain. This CDR3 spans 12 amino acids. Germline-derived CDR1 and CDR2 are ENHRY and SYGVKD. Trimming removed 4 bases from V and 3 bases from J, with 6 bases in between. CDR3 bases: TGTGCCATCAGTGGCCGGGACACTGAAGCTTTCTTT. Translating it yields CAISGRDTEAFF.

V usage is TRBV9 and J usage is TRBJ2-1, with D unresolved. V was cut by 2 bases and J by 1 base, with 10 bases left in between. The CDR3 is 15 amino acids. Germline loops: CDR1 SGDLS, CDR2 YYNGEE. The chain's CDR3 is CASSVSARSYNEQFF. CDR3 bases: TGTGCCAGCAGCGTCTCGGCCAGGTCCTACAATGAGCAGTTCTTC.

The chain couples TRBV9 to TRBJ2-7, with 10 bases lining up with TRBD1. The ends lost 4 bases at V and 3 bases at J; junction bases unmatched: 4. This CDR3 comprises 14 residues. The germline gives CDR1 SGDLS, CDR2 YYNGEE. The CDR3: CASSSRDRGYEQYF. CDR3 in DNA: TGTGCCAGCAGCAGCCGGGACAGGGGCTACGAGCAGTACTTC. Using reference TRBV9 and TRBJ2-7 for the parts outside the CDR3, the full variable domain is DSGVTQTPKHLITATGQRVTLRCSPRSGDLSVYWYQQSLDQGLQFLIQYYNGEERAKGNILERFSAQQFPDLHSELNLSSLELGDSALYFCASSSRDRGYEQYFGPGTRLTVT.

In nucleotides, the CDR3 is TGTGCCAGCAGCCCTCGGTCACAGGGAAACACTGAAGCTTTCTTT. Translating it yields CASSPRSQGNTEAFF. The V call is TRBV7-6, the J call TRBJ1-1; maybe TRBD1 (6 bases). Germline-derived CDR1 and CDR2 are SGHVS and FNYEAQ. Trimming left V 5 bases short and J 2 bases short, with 15 bases between. This CDR3 has 15 amino acids. Full variable domain (rest looked up from reference TRBV7-6 and TRBJ1-1): GAGVSQSPRYKVTKRGQDVALRCDPISGHVSLYWYRQALGQGPEFLTYFNYEAQQDKSGLPNDRFSAERPEGSISTLTIQRTEQRDSAMYRCASSPRSQGNTEAFFGQGTRLTVV.

The chain carries TRBV6-6 and TRBJ2-7; the match to TRBD2 covers 8 bases. With V trimmed by 3 bases and J by 5 bases, 6 bases remained unmatched. Germline lookup yields CDR1 MNHNY and CDR2 SVGAGI (reference sequence). This CDR3 is 14 amino acids long. The CDR3 spells CASSYRGGAHEQYF. CDR3 sequence (DNA): TGTGCCAGCAGTTATCGGGGGGGAGCCCACGAGCAGTACTTC.

The rearrangement links TRBV4-3 to TRBJ2-5; a weak D match, TRBD2 (5 bases). Germline-derived CDR1 and CDR2 are LGHNA and YSLEER. The CDR3 consists of 13 residues. V lost 0 bases and J lost 4, with 6 bases in between. The CDR3 region has the DNA TGCGCCAGCAGCCAAGAACGGGGAGAGACCCAGTACTTC. It is translated as CASSQERGETQYF.

This chain uses TRBV5-1 with TRBJ2-3; a possible D gene is TRBD1 (6 bases). The V end was cut by 6 bases, the J end by 3 bases, with 14 bases between. The CDR3 has 14 amino acids. CDR1 is SGHRS and CDR2 is YFSETQ in the germline V gene. CDR3 protein: CASIPGQLTDTQYF. For the CDR3, the DNA is TGCGCCAGCATCCCAGGACAGTTGACAGATACGCAGTATTTT.

The chain is built from TRBV6-4 and TRBJ1-2, with D possibly matching TRBD1 (6 bases). With 4 bases removed from V and 4 bases from J, the gap between germline ends came to 16 bases. This CDR3 comprises 15 residues. Germline CDR1 and CDR2: MRHNA and SNTAGT. The CDR3 region has the DNA TGTGCCAGCAGTGTTATGGCGGGGGCCAGCTATGGCTACACCTTC. Its protein is CASSVMAGASYGYTF.

The V gene is TRBV19, the J gene TRBJ2-3, with TRBD2 matching over 8 bases. The CDR3 covers 14 residues. The J segment lost 5 bases and the V segment lost 4 bases, leaving 5 bases of the junction unmatched. Per germline, CDR1 LNHDA and CDR2 SQIVND (reference sequence). In DNA form, the CDR3 reads TGTGCCAGTAGTAACCGGGGGGGTGTAGATACGCAGTATTTT. Residues: CASSNRGGVDTQYF.

The gene calls are TRBV2 and TRBJ1-5; a possible D gene is TRBD1 (6 bases). This CDR3 comprises 15 residues. Trimming pared 8 bases from V and 0 bases from J, leaving 14 bases between. CDR1 and CDR2 (germline): SNHLY, FYNNEI. The CDR3 DNA reads as TGTGCCAGCGGCCGGACAGCTTATAGCAATCAGCCCCAGCATTTT. Residues: CASGRTAYSNQPQHF.

This clone came up once. The chain combines TRBV7-2 with TRBJ2-4, with 12 bases aligning to TRBD2. CDR1 and CDR2 from the germline V gene are SGHTA and FQGNSA. The junction had 8 bases not matched to a gene; V was cut back by 5 bases and J by 3 bases. The CDR3 sequence is 17 residues long. The CDR3 nucleotides are TGTGCCAGCAGCATGCTAGCGGGGGGGCTGGTCAAAAACATTCAGTACTTC. Amino acids: CASSMLAGGLVKNIQYF.

The chain links TRBV9 to TRBJ1-1, with D perhaps TRBD1 (6 bases). With 7 bases removed from V and 0 bases from J, the gap between germline ends came to 19 bases. CDR1 and CDR2 from the germline V gene are SGDLS and YYNGEE. The CDR3 spans 16 residues. CDR3 residues: CASHAGGPRMNTEAFF. The CDR3 nucleotides read TGTGCCAGCCACGCGGGGGGCCCGCGCATGAACACTGAAGCTTTCTTT.

The rearrangement links TRBV19 to TRBJ2-5; 7 bases align to TRBD1. The V gene end was trimmed by 3 bases and the J gene end by 2 bases; junction bases not matched to a gene: 3. CDR3 length: 14 amino acids. The germline CDR1 and CDR2 sequences are LNHDA and SQIVND (reference sequence). The DNA for the CDR3 is TGTGCCAGTAGTATGGCAGGGGGACAAGAGACCCAGTACTTC. Translating it yields CASSMAGGQETQYF.

This clone has only one observation. V is TRBV7-8 and J is TRBJ1-4, with 7 bases fitting TRBD1. This CDR3 has 12 residues. Germline lookup yields CDR1 SGHVS and CDR2 FQNEAQ. The V and J ends lost 7 bases and 10 bases, in that order; junction bases with no gene match: 6. For the CDR3, the DNA is TGTGCCAGCAACAGGGGTGTAGGAAAACTGTTTTTT. Residues: CASNRGVGKLFF.

The J gene is TRBJ1-5, the V gene TRBV19; D might be TRBD1 (6 bases). This CDR3 comprises 14 residues. Germline CDR1 reads LNHDA; CDR2 reads SQIVND (reference sequence). V was clipped by 6 bases and J by 1 base, with 10 bases between them. Written as DNA, the CDR3 is TGTGCCAGTAGAAACGACAGGAGCAATCAGCCCCAGCATTTT. Amino acid sequence: CASRNDRSNQPQHF. The variable domain in full, completed from reference TRBV19 and TRBJ1-5, reads DGGITQSPKYLFRKEGQNVTLSCEQNLNHDAMYWYRQDPGQGLRLIYYSQIVNDFQKGDIAEGYSVSREKKESFPLTVTSAQKNPTAFYLCASRNDRSNQPQHFGDGTRLSIL.